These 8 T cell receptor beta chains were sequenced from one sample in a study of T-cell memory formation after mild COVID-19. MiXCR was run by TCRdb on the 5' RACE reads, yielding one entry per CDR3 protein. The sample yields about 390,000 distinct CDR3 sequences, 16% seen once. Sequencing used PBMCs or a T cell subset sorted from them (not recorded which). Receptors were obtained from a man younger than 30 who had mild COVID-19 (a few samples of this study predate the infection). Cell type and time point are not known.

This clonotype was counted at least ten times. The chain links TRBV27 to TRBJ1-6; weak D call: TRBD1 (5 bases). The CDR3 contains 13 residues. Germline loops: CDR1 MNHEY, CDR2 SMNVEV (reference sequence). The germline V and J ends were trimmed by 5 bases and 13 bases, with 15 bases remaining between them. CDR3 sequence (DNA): TGTGCCAGCAGTCAGGGTGGGGTTACGCCCCTCCACTTT. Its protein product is CASSQGGVTPLHF.

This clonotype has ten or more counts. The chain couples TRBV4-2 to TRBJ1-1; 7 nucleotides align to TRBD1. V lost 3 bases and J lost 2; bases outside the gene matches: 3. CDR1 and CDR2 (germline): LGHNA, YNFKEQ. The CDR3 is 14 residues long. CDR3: CASSQGQTNTEAFF. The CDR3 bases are TGTGCCAGCAGCCAGGGACAGACAAACACTGAAGCTTTCTTT.

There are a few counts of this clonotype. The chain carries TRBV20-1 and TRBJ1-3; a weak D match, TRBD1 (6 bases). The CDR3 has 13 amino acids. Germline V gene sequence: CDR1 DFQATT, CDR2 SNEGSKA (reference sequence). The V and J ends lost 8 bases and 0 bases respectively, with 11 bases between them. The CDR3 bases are TGCAGTTGCAGGGGCGACTCTGGAAACACCATATATTTT. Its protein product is CSCRGDSGNTIYF.

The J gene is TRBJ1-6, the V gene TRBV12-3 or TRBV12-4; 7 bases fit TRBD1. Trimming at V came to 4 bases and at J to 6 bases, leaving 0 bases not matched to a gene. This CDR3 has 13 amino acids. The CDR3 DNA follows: TGTGCCAGCAGTTGGGACAGTAATTCACCCCTCCACTTT. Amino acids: CASSWDSNSPLHF.

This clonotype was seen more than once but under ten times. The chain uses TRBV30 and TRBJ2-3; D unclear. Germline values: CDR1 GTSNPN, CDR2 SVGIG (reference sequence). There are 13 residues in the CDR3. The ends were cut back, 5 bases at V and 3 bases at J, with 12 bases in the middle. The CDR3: CAWGPAPTDTQYF. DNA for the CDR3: TGTGCCTGGGGTCCCGCACCTACAGATACGCAGTATTTT.

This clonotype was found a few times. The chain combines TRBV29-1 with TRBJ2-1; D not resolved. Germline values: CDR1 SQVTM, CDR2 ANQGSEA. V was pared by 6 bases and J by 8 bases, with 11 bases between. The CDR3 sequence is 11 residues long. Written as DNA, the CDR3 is TGCAGCGTCGGAAATTCGTATGAGCAGTTCTTC. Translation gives CSVGNSYEQFF.

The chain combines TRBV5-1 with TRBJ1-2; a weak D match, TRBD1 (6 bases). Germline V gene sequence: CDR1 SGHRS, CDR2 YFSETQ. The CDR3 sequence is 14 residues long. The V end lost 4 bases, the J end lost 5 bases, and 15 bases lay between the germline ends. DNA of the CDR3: TGCGCCAGCAGCCCCGAGGGACATAGTTATGGCTACACCTTC. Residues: CASSPEGHSYGYTF.

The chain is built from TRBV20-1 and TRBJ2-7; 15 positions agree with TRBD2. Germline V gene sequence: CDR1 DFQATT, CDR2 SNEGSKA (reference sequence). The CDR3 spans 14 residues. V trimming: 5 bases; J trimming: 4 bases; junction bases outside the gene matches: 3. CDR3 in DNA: TGCAGTGCTGGCGGGACTAGCGGGGGGTACGAGCAGTACTTC. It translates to CSAGGTSGGYEQYF.